The 4 T cell receptor beta chains below were found in one sample sequenced in a study of cytomegalovirus exposure and HLA in healthy donors. PCR primers comprised 60 Vbeta and 13 Jbeta primers. Using immunoSEQ multiplex PCR, the repertoire was profiled, and TCRdb retains in-frame clones only, with some absent. The repertoire includes around 120,000 clones, around 84% of them detected once, and 6.3% sits in the top ten. Source material: PBMCs. These receptor sequences come from a woman aged 40 to 50 in good health and CMV-seronegative.

The chain recombines TRBV6-5 with TRBJ2-1; D is possibly TRBD2 (5 bases). The CDR3 is made up of 12 amino acids. Germline V gene lookup returns CDR1 MNHEY and CDR2 SVGAGI. V was cut by 7 bases and J by 4 bases, with 8 bases left in between. The CDR3 bases are TGTGCCAGCACCGGACTTTACAATGAGCAGTTCTTC. Translated, it gives CASTGLYNEQFF.

The V gene is TRBV6-5, the J gene TRBJ1-5; 7 bases are shared with TRBD1. The CDR3 totals 15 residues. Germline CDR1 MNHEY, CDR2 SVGAGI. The V and J ends lost 6 bases and 4 bases, in that order; junction bases with no gene match: 9. In DNA form, the CDR3 reads TGTGCCAGCAGCCCCACAGGGGTCGGAAATCAGCCCCAGCATTTT. It codes for CASSPTGVGNQPQHF.

The chain has TRBV7-2 and TRBJ2-3; tentatively, D is TRBD2 (6 bases). V shed 6 bases and J shed 0 bases, with 10 bases lying between them. Germline lookup yields CDR1 SGHTA and CDR2 FQGNSA. This CDR3 is 14 amino acids long. The CDR3 is CASRPSGSTDTQYF. CDR3 nucleotides: TGTGCCAGCAGACCGAGCGGGAGCACAGATACGCAGTATTTT.

The chain recombines TRBV28 with TRBJ2-5, with D perhaps matching TRBD2 (6 bases). CDR1 MDHEN and CDR2 SYDVKM come from the germline V gene. CDR3 length equals 15 residues. Trimming removed 7 bases from V and 1 base from J, with 16 bases in between. In nucleotides, the CDR3 is TGTGCCAGCATCCCGGCGCGGGGAGCCCAAGAGACCCAGTACTTC. It yields the protein CASIPARGAQETQYF. Full variable domain (remainder filled in from reference TRBV28 and TRBJ2-5): DVKVTQSSRYLVKRTGEKVFLECVQDMDHENMFWYRQDPGLGLRLIYFSYDVKMKEKGDIPEGYSVSREKKERFSLILESASTNQTSMYLCASIPARGAQETQYFGPGTRLLVL.